This TCR beta chain was captured by sequencing in a study of blood T cell repertoires in COVID-19. About the study: Samples representing acute and convalescent COVID-19 were sourced from the United States, Italy and Spain. Sources were T cells, B-cell-depleted T cells, or PBMCs; the material itself was cDNA or gDNA.

The assay was immunoSEQ multiplex PCR, and TCRdb's table has in-frame clones only and misses some. Among around 280,000 clones, nearly 90% were seen once, and the ten largest hold roughly 1.6%. In germline, CDR1 is MNHNY, CDR2 SVGAGI (reference sequence). Trimming cost V 4 bases and J 0 bases, with 11 bases left between them. This CDR3 has 15 amino acids. The receptor comes from a woman between 18 and 30 years old with acute COVID-19. V is TRBV6-6 and J is TRBJ2-3; tentative D call: TRBD2 (5 bases). Sequenced input: PBMCs or T cells enriched from blood (not recorded which). The CDR3 here is CASSSPDLSTDTQYF. Here the CDR3 DNA reads TGTGCCAGCAGTTCCCCGGACTTGAGCACAGATACGCAGTATTTT.